This TCR beta chain was profiled in a study of a mutant IDH1 vaccine in newly diagnosed glioma. On the study more broadly: Patients were pretreated with radiotherapy, temozolomide, or both, mostly both.

Time point meaning: week 11, during vaccination. Each dose of the vaccine consisted of 300 ug of mutant IDH1 20-mer peptide, with topical imiquimod. Germline loops: CDR1 MNHEY, CDR2 SMNVEV (reference sequence). This CDR3 is built from 18 residues. Generated by immunoSEQ multiplex PCR, the TCRdb table keeps only in-frame clones and is missing some. The sample carries roughly 120,000 clones, roughly 77% recorded once. Whole-study findings and limits: Immune responses arising from the vaccine appeared in approximately 93% of patients.

In regard to this clone: The antigen is not known. A read error may produce the germline difference seen at one junction end.

This chain joins TRBV27 and TRBJ2-1, with TRBD2 matching over 9 bases. The sequenced sample was PBMCs, obtained from a glioma patient whose treatment included an IDH1 peptide vaccine. This clonotype was obtained from a man between 35 and 55 years old with glioma. The CDR3 reads CASSLSPRSGAGGDEQFF. CDR3 in DNA: TGTGCCAGCAGTCTATCGCCCCGTTCCGGAGCGGGAGGCGACGAGCAGTTCTTC.